The 9 T cell receptor beta chains listed next were all sequenced from one sample in a study of blood T cell repertoires in COVID-19. The method was immunoSEQ multiplex PCR; TCRdb's version includes in-frame clones alone and lacks a portion of them. The sample has about 70,000 clones, around three quarters seen once. The sample taken for sequencing was peripheral blood. Every receptor here comes from a woman of 80 years or more with active or convalescent COVID-19.

The chain joins TRBV29-1 to TRBJ2-1; D is undetermined. This CDR3 is built from 11 residues. Per the germline V gene, CDR1 is SQVTM and CDR2 is ANQGSEA. Trimming took off 6 bases at V and 10 bases at J, with 13 bases between the two ends. As DNA, the CDR3 is TGCAGCGTGTACCCACAACACGAGCAGTTCTTC. Amino acid sequence: CSVYPQHEQFF.

The gene calls are TRBV5-1 and TRBJ1-1; no clear D gene. Germline CDR1 reads SGHRS; CDR2 reads YFSETQ. This CDR3 spans 16 amino acids. Trimming left V 4 bases short and J 4 bases short, with 20 bases between. DNA of the CDR3: TGCGCCAGCAGCCCCCAGGTATCGGGGTCGGGCACTGAAGCTTTCTTT. Amino acids: CASSPQVSGSGTEAFF.

Notes on this clone: Because the CDR3's place on the DNA is in doubt, the DNA is left out and the CDR3 is given as listed by TCRdb. The CDR3 loop reads CASSIYFGQGGNQPQHF. The rearrangement links TRBV19 to TRBJ1-5; TRBD1 is the table's D call and was not checked against the DNA. CDR1 is LNHDA, CDR2 SQIVND, per germline (reference sequence). The CDR3 spans 17 residues, counting both ends.

In its sample, this clone was seen a few times. The V call is TRBV19, the J call TRBJ1-2; 8 positions agree with TRBD1. Germline V lookup: CDR1 LNHDA, CDR2 SQIVND (reference sequence). Losses at the gene ends were 5 bases for V and 8 bases for J; bases not matched to a gene: 10. CDR3 size: 14 residues. The CDR3 DNA sequence: TGTGCCAGTAGTCGGGACAGGAGTTTAAGCGGCTACACCTTC. This gives the protein CASSRDRSLSGYTF.

This clone appeared many times. V usage is TRBV5-1 and J usage is TRBJ2-7; D is undetermined. V gave up 5 bases and J gave up 1 base, with 10 bases separating them. The germline V gene has CDR1 SGHRS and CDR2 YFSETQ. The CDR3 length is 13 residues. The CDR3 DNA reads as TGCGCCAGCAGACAGAGTCCTTCCTACGAGCAGTACTTC. It yields the protein CASRQSPSYEQYF. Full variable domain (missing parts from reference TRBV5-1 and TRBJ2-7): KAGVTQTPRYLIKTRGQQVTLSCSPISGHRSVSWYQQTPGQGLQFLFEYFSETQRNKGNFPGRFSGRQFSNSRSEMNVSTLELGDSALYLCASRQSPSYEQYFGPGTRLTVT.

In this sample, this clone turned up once. This rearrangement joins TRBV7-2 to TRBJ2-3, with D unclear. Germline assignment: CDR1 SGHTA and CDR2 FQGNSA. Trimming stripped 1 base from V and 5 bases from J, with 7 bases between. The CDR3 is 13 residues long. In DNA, the CDR3 is TGTGCCAGCAGCTTAGACTTCGAAGATACGCAGTATTTT. Its translation is CASSLDFEDTQYF.

This chain joins TRBV4-3 and TRBJ1-2; the D gene is possibly TRBD1 (6 bases). This CDR3 is 15 amino acids long. V gave up 0 bases and J gave up 4 bases, with 12 bases separating them. From germline, CDR1 is LGHNA and CDR2 YSLEER. CDR3: CASSQDRAGAYGYTF. CDR3 bases: TGCGCCAGCAGCCAAGATAGGGCAGGGGCCTATGGCTACACCTTC.

The J gene is TRBJ2-7, the V gene TRBV12-3 or TRBV12-4; no clear D. With 5 bases removed from V and 3 bases from J, the gap between germline ends came to 5 bases. CDR3 length equals 11 residues. The CDR3 DNA is TGTGCCAGCAGTCGCTACTACGAGCAGTACTTC. As protein: CASSRYYEQYF.

The CDR3 bases are TGTGCCAGCAGCTTCGACAGGGGGACCTACGAGCAGTACTTC. Amino acid sequence: CASSFDRGTYEQYF. This sequence joins TRBV7-2 and TRBJ2-7, with 9 positions matching TRBD1. With V trimmed by 3 bases and J by 2 bases, 2 bases remained unmatched. Germline CDR1 is SGHTA and CDR2 is FQGNSA. This CDR3 region has 14 residues.